This T cell receptor (beta chain) comes out of a study of regulatory T cells in long-lasting Graves disease. Libraries of TCR beta came from iRepertoire HTBI primers plus Arm-PCR of CDR3 regions. A single record per CDR3 protein comes from TCRdb applying MiXCR to the multiplex PCR reads. The sample includes fewer than 650,000 distinct CDR3 sequences, 15% to 20% of them seen just once. Time point noted: newly diagnosed GD, antithyroid drugs for less than 3 months. PBMC RNA served as the TCR library source. This clonotype was detected many times. With 7 bases removed from V and 5 bases from J, the gap between germline ends came to 23 bases. From germline, CDR1 is SGHAT and CDR2 FQNNGV. This CDR3 is 16 amino acids long. This sample was also put to use in a study of T cells in Graves' hyperthyroidism and ophthalmopathy.

Here the sequenced sample was peripheral blood mononuclear cells (PBMCs), taken at new diagnosis, from a patient treated with antithyroid drugs. The J gene is TRBJ2-5, the V gene TRBV11-2, with D unresolved. The receptor was isolated from a man between 18 and 29 years old with Graves disease. Here the CDR3 DNA reads TGTGCCAGCACTGAGGCAGGCTCCACAATTTCGGAGACCCAGTACTTC. Translation: CASTEAGSTISETQYF. Looking up the rest from reference TRBV11-2 and TRBJ2-5 gives the full variable domain: EAGVAQSPRYKIIEKRQSVAFWCNPISGHATLYWYQQILGQGPKLLIQFQNNGVVDDSQLPKDRFSAERLKGVDSTLKIQPAKLEDSAVYLCASTEAGSTISETQYFGPGTRLLVL.